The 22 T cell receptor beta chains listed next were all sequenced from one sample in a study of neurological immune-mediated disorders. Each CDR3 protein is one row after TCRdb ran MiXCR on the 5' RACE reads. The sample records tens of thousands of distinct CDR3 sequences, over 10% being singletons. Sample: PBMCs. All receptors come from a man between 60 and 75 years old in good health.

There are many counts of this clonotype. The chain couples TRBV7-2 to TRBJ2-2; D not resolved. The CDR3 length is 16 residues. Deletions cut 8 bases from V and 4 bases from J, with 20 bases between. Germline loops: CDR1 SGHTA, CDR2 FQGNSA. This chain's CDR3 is CASFLGMRLSTGELFF. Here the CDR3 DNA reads TGTGCCAGCTTCCTGGGTATGCGATTGAGCACCGGGGAGCTGTTTTTT.

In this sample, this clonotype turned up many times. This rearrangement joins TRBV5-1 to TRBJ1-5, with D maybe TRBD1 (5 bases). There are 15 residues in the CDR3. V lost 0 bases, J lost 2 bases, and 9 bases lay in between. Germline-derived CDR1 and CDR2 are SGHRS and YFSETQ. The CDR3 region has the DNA TGCGCCAGCAGCTTGGAGGGGAGAGGCAATCAGCCCCAGCATTTT. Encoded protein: CASSLEGRGNQPQHF.

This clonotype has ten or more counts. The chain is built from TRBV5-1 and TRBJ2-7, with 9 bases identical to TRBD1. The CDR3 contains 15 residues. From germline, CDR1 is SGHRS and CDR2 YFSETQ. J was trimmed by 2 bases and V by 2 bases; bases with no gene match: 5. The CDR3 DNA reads TGCGCCAGCAGCTTCCAGACAGGGGGAGCCTACGAGCAGTACTTC. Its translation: CASSFQTGGAYEQYF.

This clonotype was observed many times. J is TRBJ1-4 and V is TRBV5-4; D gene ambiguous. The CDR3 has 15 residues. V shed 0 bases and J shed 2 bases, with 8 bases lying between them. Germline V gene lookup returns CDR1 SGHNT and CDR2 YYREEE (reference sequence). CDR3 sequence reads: CASSLAGRTNEKLFF. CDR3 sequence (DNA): TGTGCCAGCAGCTTGGCCGGGCGGACTAATGAAAAACTGTTTTTT. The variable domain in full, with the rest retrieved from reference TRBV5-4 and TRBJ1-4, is ETGVTQSPTHLIKTRGQQVTLRCSSQSGHNTVSWYQQALGQGPQFIFQYYREEENGRGNFPPRFSGLQFPNYSSELNVNALELDDSALYLCASSLAGRTNEKLFFGSGTQLSVL.

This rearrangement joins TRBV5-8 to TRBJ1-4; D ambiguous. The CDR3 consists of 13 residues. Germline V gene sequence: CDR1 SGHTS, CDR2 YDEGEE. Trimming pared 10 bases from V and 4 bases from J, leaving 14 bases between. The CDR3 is CAGTGSLNEKLFF. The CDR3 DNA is TGTGCCGGCACCGGCTCCCTTAATGAAAAACTGTTTTTT.

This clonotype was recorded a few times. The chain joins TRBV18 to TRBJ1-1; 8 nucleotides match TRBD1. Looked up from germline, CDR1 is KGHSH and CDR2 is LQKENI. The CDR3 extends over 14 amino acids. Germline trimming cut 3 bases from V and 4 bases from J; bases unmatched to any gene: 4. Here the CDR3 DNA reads TGTGCCAGCTCACCGGACAGGGTTTTCACTGAAGCTTTCTTT. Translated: CASSPDRVFTEAFF.

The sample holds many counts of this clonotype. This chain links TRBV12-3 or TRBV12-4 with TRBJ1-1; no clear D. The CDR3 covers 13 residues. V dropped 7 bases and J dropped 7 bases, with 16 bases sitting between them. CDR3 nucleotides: TGTGCCAGCACCCTTTGGGAGGTCAGTGAAGCTTTCTTT. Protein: CASTLWEVSEAFF.

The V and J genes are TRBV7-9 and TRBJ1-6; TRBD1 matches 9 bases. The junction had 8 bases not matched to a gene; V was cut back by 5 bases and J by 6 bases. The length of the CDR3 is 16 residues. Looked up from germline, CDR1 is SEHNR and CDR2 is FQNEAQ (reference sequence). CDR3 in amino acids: CASSLGQGDGNSPLHF. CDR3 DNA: TGTGCCAGCAGCCTGGGACAGGGCGATGGTAATTCACCCCTCCACTTT.

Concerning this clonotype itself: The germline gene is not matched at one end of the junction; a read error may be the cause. CDR3 coding DNA: TGTTCCAGCAGTTTAACACAGGCTCCCTACGAGCAGTACTTC. Its protein is CSSSLTQAPYEQYF. The chain couples TRBV12-3 or TRBV12-4 to TRBJ2-7, with D tentatively TRBD1 (5 bases). The CDR3 has 14 amino acids.

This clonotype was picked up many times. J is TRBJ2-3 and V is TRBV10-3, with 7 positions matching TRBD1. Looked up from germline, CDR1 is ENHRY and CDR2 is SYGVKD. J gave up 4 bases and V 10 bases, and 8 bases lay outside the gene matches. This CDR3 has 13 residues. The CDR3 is CATTGQGADTQYF. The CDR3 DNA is TGTGCCACGACAGGGCAGGGTGCAGATACGCAGTATTTT.

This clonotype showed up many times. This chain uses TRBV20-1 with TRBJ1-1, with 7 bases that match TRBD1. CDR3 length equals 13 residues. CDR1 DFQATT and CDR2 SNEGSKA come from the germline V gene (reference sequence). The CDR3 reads CIPGGQMNTEAFF. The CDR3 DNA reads TGCATTCCGGGGGGACAGATGAACACTGAAGCTTTCTTT.

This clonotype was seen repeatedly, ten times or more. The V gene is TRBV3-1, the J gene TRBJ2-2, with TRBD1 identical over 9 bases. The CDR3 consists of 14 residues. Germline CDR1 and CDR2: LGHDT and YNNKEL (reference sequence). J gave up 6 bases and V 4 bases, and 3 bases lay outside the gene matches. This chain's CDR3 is CASSLTGGPGELFF. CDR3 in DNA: TGTGCCAGCAGCCTCACAGGGGGCCCCGGGGAGCTGTTTTTT. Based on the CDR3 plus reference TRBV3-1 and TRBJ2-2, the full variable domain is DTAVSQTPKYLVTQMGNDKSIKCEQNLGHDTMYWYKQDSKKFLKIMFSYNNKELIINETVPNRFSPKSPDKAHLNLHINSLELGDSAVYFCASSLTGGPGELFFGEGSRLTVL.

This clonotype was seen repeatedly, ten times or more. CDR3 residues: CASSPDGGRYNEQFF. As DNA, the CDR3 is TGCGCCAGCAGCCCCGATGGGGGGCGGTACAATGAGCAGTTCTTC. The chain combines TRBV5-1 with TRBJ2-1, with D tentatively TRBD1 or TRBD2 (6 bases each). CDR3 size: 15 residues. The germline V gene has CDR1 SGHRS and CDR2 YFSETQ. V lost 4 bases to trimming and J lost 4 bases, with 15 bases between them. The whole variable domain, filled in from reference TRBV5-1 and TRBJ2-1, reads KAGVTQTPRYLIKTRGQQVTLSCSPISGHRSVSWYQQTPGQGLQFLFEYFSETQRNKGNFPGRFSGRQFSNSRSEMNVSTLELGDSALYLCASSPDGGRYNEQFFGPGTRLTVL.

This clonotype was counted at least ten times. The CDR3, as DNA: TGCAGTGCTAGGTCAGCACAGCAGTCCACAGATACGCAGTATTTT. This sequence encodes CSARSAQQSTDTQYF. V usage is TRBV20-1 and J usage is TRBJ2-3; D not resolved. CDR1 and CDR2 (germline): DFQATT, SNEGSKA (reference sequence). This CDR3 has 15 residues. V lost 3 bases, J lost 2 bases, and 15 bases lay in between.

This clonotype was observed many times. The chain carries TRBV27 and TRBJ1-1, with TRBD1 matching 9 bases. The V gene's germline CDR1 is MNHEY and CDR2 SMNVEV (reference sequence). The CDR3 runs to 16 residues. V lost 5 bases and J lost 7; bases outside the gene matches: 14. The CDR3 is CASSPGTGTGEFEAFF. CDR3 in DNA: TGTGCCAGCAGTCCGGGGACAGGGACTGGGGAATTTGAAGCTTTCTTT.

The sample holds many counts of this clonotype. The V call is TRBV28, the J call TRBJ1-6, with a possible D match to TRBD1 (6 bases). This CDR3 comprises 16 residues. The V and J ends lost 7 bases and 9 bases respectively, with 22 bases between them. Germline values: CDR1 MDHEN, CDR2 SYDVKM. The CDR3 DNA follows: TGTGCCAGCAACCCTCCGATGGGGGGCGGGGGTTCACCCCTCCACTTT. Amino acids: CASNPPMGGGGSPLHF.

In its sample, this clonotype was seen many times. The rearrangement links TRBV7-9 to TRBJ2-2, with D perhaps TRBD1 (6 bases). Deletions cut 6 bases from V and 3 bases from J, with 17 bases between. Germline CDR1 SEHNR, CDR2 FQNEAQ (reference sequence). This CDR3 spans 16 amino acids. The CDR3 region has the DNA TGTGCCAGCAGAGCCTTTACAGGGTTTTACACCGGGGAGCTGTTTTTT. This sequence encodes CASRAFTGFYTGELFF.

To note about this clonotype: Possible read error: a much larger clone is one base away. CDR3 sequence (DNA): TGCAGCGAGGAGAAGACCGGACAAGATACCCAGTACTTC. Its translation: CSEEKTGQDTQYF. The rearrangement links TRBV20-1 to TRBJ2-5; D is perhaps TRBD1 (5 bases). The germline V gene encodes CDR1 DFQATT and CDR2 SNEGSKA (reference sequence). The CDR3 spans 13 residues.

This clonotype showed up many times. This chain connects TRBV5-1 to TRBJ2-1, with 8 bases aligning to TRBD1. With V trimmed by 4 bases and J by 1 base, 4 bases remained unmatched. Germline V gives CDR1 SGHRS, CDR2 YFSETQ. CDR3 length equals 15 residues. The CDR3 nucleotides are TGCGCCAGCAGCCCTGGACAGGGTTCCTACAATGAGCAGTTCTTC. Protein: CASSPGQGSYNEQFF.

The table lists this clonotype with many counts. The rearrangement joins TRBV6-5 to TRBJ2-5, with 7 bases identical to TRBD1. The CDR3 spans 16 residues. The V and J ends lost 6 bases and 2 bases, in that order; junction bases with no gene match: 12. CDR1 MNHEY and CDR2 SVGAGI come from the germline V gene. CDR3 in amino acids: CASSPGTADLQETQYF. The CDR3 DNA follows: TGTGCCAGCAGCCCCGGGACAGCCGATCTTCAAGAGACCCAGTACTTC.

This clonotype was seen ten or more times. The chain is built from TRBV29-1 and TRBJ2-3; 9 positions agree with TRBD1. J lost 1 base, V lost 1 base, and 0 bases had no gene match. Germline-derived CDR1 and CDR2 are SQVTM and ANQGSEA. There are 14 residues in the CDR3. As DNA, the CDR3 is TGCAGCGTTGAAGGGACAGGGGGCACAGATACGCAGTATTTT. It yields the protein CSVEGTGGTDTQYF.

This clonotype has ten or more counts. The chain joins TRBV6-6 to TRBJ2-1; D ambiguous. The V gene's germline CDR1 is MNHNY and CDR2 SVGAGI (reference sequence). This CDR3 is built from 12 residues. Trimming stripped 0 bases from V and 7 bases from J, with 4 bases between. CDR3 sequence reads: CASSYSSNEQFF. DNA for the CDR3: TGTGCCAGCAGTTACTCTTCGAATGAGCAGTTCTTC.